The 26 T cell receptor beta chains listed next were all sequenced from one sample in a study of CD8 T cells in ankylosing spondylitis. MiXCR, run by TCRdb on the 5' RACE reads, gives a single entry per CDR3 protein. The data show 200,000 to 250,000 distinct CDR3 sequences, 25% to 30% seen once. The sample taken for sequencing was blood, either unsorted or a sorted T cell fraction (not recorded which). Receptors were obtained from a male donor with ankylosing spondylitis or in good health (not recorded which).

The CDR3 DNA is TGTGCCATCAGTCCCGACGCCCATAGCTCCTACGAGCAGTACTTC. The encoded protein is CAISPDAHSSYEQYF. J is TRBJ2-7 and V is TRBV10-3; D remains ambiguous. The CDR3 consists of 15 residues. V lost 5 bases to trimming and J lost 0 bases, with 14 bases between them. Germline CDR1 ENHRY, CDR2 SYGVKD.

This chain connects TRBV24-1 to TRBJ2-1; D not certain. Germline V gene lookup returns CDR1 KGHDR and CDR2 SFDVKD. Trimming removed 5 bases at V and 5 bases at J, with 18 bases between. The CDR3 is made up of 16 amino acids. The CDR3 here is CATSASLETPNNEQFF. For the CDR3, the DNA is TGTGCCACCAGTGCCTCCTTAGAGACTCCGAACAATGAGCAGTTCTTC.

V and J are TRBV12-3 or TRBV12-4 and TRBJ1-5; D unclear. The CDR3 loop spans 12 amino acids. V was trimmed by 4 bases and J by 11 bases, leaving 12 bases between them. CDR3 region: CASSSLGEAQHF. The CDR3 coding sequence is TGTGCCAGCAGTTCCCTCGGGGAGGCCCAGCATTTT.

This clonotype was counted many times. The chain carries TRBV12-3 or TRBV12-4 and TRBJ2-1, with 10 bases fitting TRBD2. J was trimmed by 7 bases and V by 3 bases; bases with no gene match: 15. The CDR3 has 18 residues. The CDR3 nucleotides are TGTGCCAGCAGTTTTGGGCTAGCGGGAGTGTCATATAGGAATGAGCAGTTCTTC. Its protein product is CASSFGLAGVSYRNEQFF.

This clonotype was observed many times. The rearrangement joins TRBV5-1 to TRBJ2-5, with 9 positions matching TRBD1. Germline CDR1 and CDR2: SGHRS and YFSETQ. The CDR3 has 15 residues. Trimming cost V 0 bases and J 5 bases; bases outside gene matches: 5. CDR3 amino acids: CASSLEGQGWETQYF. The DNA for the CDR3 is TGCGCCAGCAGCTTGGAAGGACAGGGGTGGGAGACCCAGTACTTC. Drawing the rest from reference TRBV5-1 and TRBJ2-5, the complete variable domain is KAGVTQTPRYLIKTRGQQVTLSCSPISGHRSVSWYQQTPGQGLQFLFEYFSETQRNKGNFPGRFSGRQFSNSRSEMNVSTLELGDSALYLCASSLEGQGWETQYFGPGTRLLVL.

The chain is built from TRBV20-1 and TRBJ2-1, with 8 bases lining up with TRBD2. Germline values: CDR1 DFQATT, CDR2 SNEGSKA (reference sequence). The junction had 8 bases not matched to a gene; V was cut back by 6 bases and J by 7 bases. The CDR3 runs to 13 residues. Here the CDR3 DNA reads TGCAGTGCCCGGAGCGGGAGCGGGAATGAGCAGTTCTTC. Amino acid sequence: CSARSGSGNEQFF.

The gene calls are TRBV12-3 or TRBV12-4 and TRBJ2-5; D unclear. The ends were cut back, 0 bases at V and 3 bases at J, with 8 bases in the middle. The CDR3 is 14 amino acids. The CDR3 sequence is CASSLAGAEETQYF. CDR3 sequence (DNA): TGTGCCAGCAGTTTAGCGGGCGCAGAAGAGACCCAGTACTTC.

The rearrangement uses TRBV29-1 and TRBJ2-7; no reliable D call. This CDR3 has 13 residues. The germline V gene has CDR1 SQVTM and CDR2 ANQGSEA. The V and J ends lost 6 bases and 7 bases respectively, with 19 bases between them. DNA for the CDR3: TGCAGCGTGACCCTGGTCGGAAGTGGAGAGCAGTACTTC. The encoded protein is CSVTLVGSGEQYF.

This clonotype was counted at least ten times. The chain has TRBV6-1 and TRBJ2-2, with D possibly TRBD1 on 6 matching bases. Trimming shortened V by 6 bases and J by 4 bases, and 15 bases separated the two germline ends. Germline lookup yields CDR1 MNHNS and CDR2 SASEGT. The CDR3 consists of 15 residues. The CDR3 is CASRPRGRGTGELFF. The CDR3 region has the DNA TGTGCCAGCAGACCCAGGGGTAGGGGCACCGGGGAGCTGTTTTTT.

This clonotype appeared many times. The chain combines TRBV5-1 with TRBJ2-1; D is uncertain. The CDR3 is 15 residues long. V gave up 4 bases and J gave up 8 bases, with 19 bases separating them. CDR1 is SGHRS, CDR2 YFSETQ, per germline. CDR3 sequence: CASSPQNPGYDEQFF. The CDR3, as DNA: TGCGCCAGCAGCCCCCAAAACCCCGGTTACGATGAGCAGTTCTTC. The entire variable domain, with the rest obtained from reference TRBV5-1 and TRBJ2-1, is as follows: KAGVTQTPRYLIKTRGQQVTLSCSPISGHRSVSWYQQTPGQGLQFLFEYFSETQRNKGNFPGRFSGRQFSNSRSEMNVSTLELGDSALYLCASSPQNPGYDEQFFGPGTRLTVL.

The rearrangement joins TRBV20-1 to TRBJ2-1; TRBD2 agrees at 9 bases. Germline V gene sequence: CDR1 DFQATT, CDR2 SNEGSKA (reference sequence). There are 15 residues in the CDR3. Trimming at V came to 2 bases and at J to 2 bases, leaving 4 bases not matched to a gene. In DNA, the CDR3 is TGCAGTGCTAGACTACGCGGGAGGGCCTACAATGAGCAGTTCTTC. Protein: CSARLRGRAYNEQFF.

CDR3 DNA sequence: TGTGCCAGCAGCCCAAGACTGGGTAGACCTGAAGCTTTCTTT. Translation gives CASSPRLGRPEAFF. The chain couples TRBV5-6 to TRBJ1-1; D is undetermined. The CDR3 has 14 amino acids. Germline CDR1 and CDR2: SGHDT and YYEEEE. Trimming cost V 4 bases and J 6 bases, with 16 bases left between them.

The J gene is TRBJ1-1, the V gene TRBV12-3 or TRBV12-4; D possibly corresponds to TRBD1 (5 bases). Trimming removed 1 base at V and 1 base at J, with 10 bases between. This CDR3 has 15 amino acids. This CDR3 reads CASSLGGAENTEAFF. Written as DNA, the CDR3 is TGTGCCAGCAGTTTAGGCGGGGCAGAGAACACTGAAGCTTTCTTT.

This clonotype was observed many times. The chain is built from TRBV29-1 and TRBJ2-5, with D tentatively TRBD2 (6 bases). The CDR3 loop spans 12 amino acids. Trimming pared 4 bases from V and 4 bases from J, leaving 10 bases between. Germline lookup yields CDR1 SQVTM and CDR2 ANQGSEA. The chain's CDR3 is CSVGGVRETQYF. The CDR3 bases are TGCAGCGTTGGGGGGGTAAGAGAGACCCAGTACTTC.

This chain links TRBV6-1 with TRBJ2-7; 7 positions agree with TRBD1. Germline-derived CDR1 and CDR2 are MNHNS and SASEGT. V lost 4 bases to trimming and J lost 5 bases; unmatched junction nucleotides: 5. The CDR3 is 13 amino acids. The CDR3: CASSGIQGNEQYF. In DNA form, the CDR3 reads TGTGCCAGCAGTGGAATACAGGGGAACGAGCAGTACTTC.

This clonotype came up many times. The V and J genes are TRBV27 and TRBJ1-5, with D maybe TRBD1 (5 bases). Trimming stripped 6 bases from V and 2 bases from J, with 14 bases between. CDR1 is MNHEY, CDR2 SMNVEV, per germline (reference sequence). This CDR3 contains 15 residues. The CDR3 reads CASSPGFDGNQPQHF. The CDR3 DNA follows: TGTGCCAGCAGCCCAGGGTTTGATGGCAATCAGCCCCAGCATTTT.

The V gene is TRBV19, the J gene TRBJ1-5; D unclear. The CDR3 is made up of 14 amino acids. Trimming removed 2 bases at V and 5 bases at J, with 10 bases between. Germline V lookup: CDR1 LNHDA, CDR2 SQIVND (reference sequence). The CDR3, as DNA: TGTGCCAGTAGTATATCTGAGGGTTATCAGCCCCAGCATTTT. This translates into CASSISEGYQPQHF.

This clonotype was counted ten times or more. The rearrangement uses TRBV5-1 and TRBJ2-2, with 8 bases fitting TRBD2. This CDR3 comprises 16 residues. The germline V gene encodes CDR1 SGHRS and CDR2 YFSETQ. V shed 4 bases and J 0 bases; nucleotides not matched to a gene: 5. The CDR3 region has the DNA TGCGCCAGCAGCCCAGCGGGGGCGGCGAACACCGGGGAGCTGTTTTTT. Translated: CASSPAGAANTGELFF.

The chain employs TRBV20-1 and TRBJ2-1; no clear D. Germline-derived CDR1 and CDR2 are DFQATT and SNEGSKA (reference sequence). Trimming took 1 base from V and 4 from J, leaving 5 bases between them. The CDR3 consists of 12 residues. The CDR3 here is CSARGRYNEQFF. Written as DNA, the CDR3 is TGCAGTGCTAGAGGTAGATACAATGAGCAGTTCTTC.

This chain uses TRBV9 with TRBJ2-2; D is unresolved. Deletions cut 3 bases from V and 0 bases from J, with 12 bases between. The germline gives CDR1 SGDLS, CDR2 YYNGEE. CDR3 length equals 16 residues. Here the CDR3 reads CASSDQKISNTGELFF. In DNA form, the CDR3 reads TGTGCCAGCAGCGATCAGAAAATTTCGAACACCGGGGAGCTGTTTTTT.

This clonotype was found many times. J is TRBJ2-1 and V is TRBV12-3 or TRBV12-4, with TRBD1 matching over 10 bases. The CDR3 consists of 15 residues. With 6 bases clipped from V and 3 bases from J, the junction kept 5 bases outside the gene matches. In DNA form, the CDR3 reads TGTGCCAGCAGCCCGGGACAGGGGAACTACAATGAGCAGTTCTTC. It codes for CASSPGQGNYNEQFF.

The rearrangement uses TRBV29-1 and TRBJ2-3; 10 bases fit TRBD1. The germline V gene has CDR1 SQVTM and CDR2 ANQGSEA. V lost 6 bases, J lost 0 bases, and 6 bases stayed unmatched. The CDR3 sequence is 15 residues long. The DNA of the CDR3 is TGCAGCGTAATGGGGACAGGGGTGAGCACAGATACGCAGTATTTT. Its protein is CSVMGTGVSTDTQYF.

This clonotype has ten or more counts. The rearrangement links TRBV27 to TRBJ2-7; 14 bases map to TRBD2. CDR3 length equals 15 residues. Germline V gives CDR1 MNHEY, CDR2 SMNVEV (reference sequence). Trimming at V came to 4 bases and at J to 3 bases, leaving 2 bases not matched to a gene. The CDR3 bases are TGTGCCAGCAGTTGGACTAGCGGGAGGAACTACGAGCAGTACTTC. Residues: CASSWTSGRNYEQYF.

This clonotype occurred many times. The V and J genes are TRBV12-3 or TRBV12-4 and TRBJ2-5; a possible D gene is TRBD1 (6 bases). This CDR3 contains 15 residues. V was trimmed by 3 bases and J by 1 base, leaving 12 bases between them. The CDR3 region has the DNA TGTGCCAGCAGTTTGGAAGGGGGACGCCAAGAGACCCAGTACTTC. This encodes CASSLEGGRQETQYF.

This clonotype has a count of ten or more. The V and J genes are TRBV20-1 and TRBJ2-7, with D perhaps TRBD2 (5 bases). Trimming pared 5 bases from V and 2 bases from J, leaving 13 bases between. The germline V gene has CDR1 DFQATT and CDR2 SNEGSKA (reference sequence). This CDR3 comprises 13 residues. CDR3 bases: TGCAGTGCTTTGCTTGGGAGTACCTACGAGCAGTACTTC. It is translated as CSALLGSTYEQYF.

The rearrangement uses TRBV6-1 and TRBJ2-7, with 14 bases fitting TRBD2. V was clipped by 6 bases and J by 3 bases; unmatched bases: 10. Germline V lookup: CDR1 MNHNS, CDR2 SASEGT. The length of the CDR3 is 17 residues. CDR3 loop: CASRAGTSGRTRYEQYF. For the CDR3, the DNA is TGTGCCAGCAGAGCCGGGACTAGCGGGAGAACCCGCTACGAGCAGTACTTC.